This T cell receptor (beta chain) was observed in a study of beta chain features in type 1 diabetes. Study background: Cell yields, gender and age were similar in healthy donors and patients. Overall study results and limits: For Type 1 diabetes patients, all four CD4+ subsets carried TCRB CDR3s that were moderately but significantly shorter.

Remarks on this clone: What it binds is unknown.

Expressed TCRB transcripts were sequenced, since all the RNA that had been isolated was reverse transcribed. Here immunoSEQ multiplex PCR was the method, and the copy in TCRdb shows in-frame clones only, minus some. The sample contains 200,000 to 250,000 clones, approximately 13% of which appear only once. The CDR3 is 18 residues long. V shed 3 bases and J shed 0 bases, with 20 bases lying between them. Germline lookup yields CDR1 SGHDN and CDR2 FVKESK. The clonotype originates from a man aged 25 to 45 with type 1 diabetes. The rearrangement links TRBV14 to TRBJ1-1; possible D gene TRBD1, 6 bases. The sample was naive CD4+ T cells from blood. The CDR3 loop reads CASSHHTGHLDMNTEAFF. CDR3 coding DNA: TGTGCCAGCAGCCACCACACGGGACACCTCGACATGAACACTGAAGCTTTCTTT.